One sample yielded the 6 T cell receptor beta chains listed below, sequenced in a study of T cells in tumors after PD-1 blockade. TCRdb's copy holds only in-frame clones and misses some; the assay was immunoSEQ multiplex PCR. Here the sample spans almost 35,000 clones, roughly 76% being singletons. The starting material was PBMCs, obtained after anti-PD-1 treatment. These receptors all come from a human donor with basal cell carcinoma.

The chain uses TRBV28 and TRBJ2-3; D is possibly TRBD1 or TRBD2 (6 bases each). The ends were cut back, 2 bases at V and 1 base at J, with 10 bases in the middle. Germline V CDR1 and CDR2: MDHEN, SYDVKM. The CDR3 length is 15 residues. The CDR3 DNA reads as TGTGCCAGCAGTTTAGGGGGGCGAGGCACAGATACGCAGTATTTT. It yields the protein CASSLGGRGTDTQYF.

This chain connects TRBV6-6 to TRBJ1-2, with 10 bases aligning to TRBD1. CDR1 and CDR2 (germline): MNHNY, SVGAGI (reference sequence). The V segment lost 0 bases and the J segment 4 bases; nucleotides outside the gene matches: 5. The CDR3 runs 16 residues. The CDR3 DNA reads TGTGCCAGCAGTTACTCGACAGGGGGCCCCCTCTATGGCTACACCTTC. Protein sequence: CASSYSTGGPLYGYTF.

Worth noting for this clone: One junction end does not reproduce the germline sequence, and a read error may be involved. This chain joins TRBV6-5 and TRBJ1-1, with 10 nucleotides matching TRBD1. This CDR3 region has 14 residues. CDR1 is MNHEY and CDR2 is SVGAGI in the germline V gene. The CDR3 sequence: CVSKRGTGVTEAFF. The CDR3 DNA reads TGTGTCAGCAAGAGGGGGACAGGGGTCACTGAAGCTTTCTTT.

J is TRBJ1-4 and V is TRBV27; TRBD1 agrees at 10 bases. The CDR3 contains 14 residues. Germline V lookup: CDR1 MNHEY, CDR2 SMNVEV (reference sequence). Trimming took 5 bases from V and 8 from J; bases not matched to a gene: 5. The CDR3: CASSVDRGDEKLFF. CDR3 coding DNA: TGTGCCAGCAGTGTGGACAGGGGGGACGAAAAACTGTTTTTT.

V and J are TRBV7-3 and TRBJ2-2, with TRBD2 identical over 14 bases. After removal of 5 bases from V and 3 bases from J, the junction contained 14 bases not matched to a gene. The CDR3 sequence is 20 residues long. CDR1 and CDR2 (germline): SGHTA, FQGTGA. As DNA, the CDR3 is TGTGCCAGCAGCCGGAGGCGAGTGACTAGCGGGGGGGCTCACACCGGGGAGCTGTTTTTT. This encodes CASSRRRVTSGGAHTGELFF.

The V call is TRBV3-1 (or the pseudogene TRBV3-2), the J call TRBJ2-4, with 15 positions matching TRBD2. The germline CDR1 and CDR2 sequences are LGHDT and YNNKEL (reference sequence). This CDR3 contains 20 residues. The V segment lost 3 bases and the J segment 2 bases; nucleotides outside the gene matches: 11. DNA for the CDR3: TGTGCCAGCAGCCAGCCTTTAAAGGGACTAGCGGGAGGAACCAAAAACATTCAGTACTTC. The encoded protein is CASSQPLKGLAGGTKNIQYF.